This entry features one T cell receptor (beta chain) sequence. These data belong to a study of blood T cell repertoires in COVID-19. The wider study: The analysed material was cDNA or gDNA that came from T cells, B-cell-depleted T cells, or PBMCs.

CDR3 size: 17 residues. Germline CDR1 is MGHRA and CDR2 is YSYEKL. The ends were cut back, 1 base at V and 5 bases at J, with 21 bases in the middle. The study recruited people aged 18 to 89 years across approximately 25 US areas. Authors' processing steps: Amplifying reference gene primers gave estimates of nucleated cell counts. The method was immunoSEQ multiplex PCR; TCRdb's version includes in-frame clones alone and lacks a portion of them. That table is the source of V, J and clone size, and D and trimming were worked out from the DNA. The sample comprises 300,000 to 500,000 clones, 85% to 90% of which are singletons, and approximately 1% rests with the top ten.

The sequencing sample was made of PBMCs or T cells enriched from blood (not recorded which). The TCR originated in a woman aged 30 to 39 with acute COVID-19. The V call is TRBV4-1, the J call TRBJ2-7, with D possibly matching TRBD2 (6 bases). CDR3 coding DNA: TGCGCCAGCAGCCAAGCGGGGGTTGGGCGGTATCGCCACGAGCAGTACTTC. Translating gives CASSQAGVGRYRHEQYF.